A selection of T cell receptor beta chains follows, all from one sample in a study of cytomegalovirus exposure and HLA in healthy donors. Assay: immunoSEQ multiplex PCR; the TCRdb copy retains only in-frame clones and omits some. The table has approximately 85,000 clones, 55% to 85% seen once. Sequencing was performed on PBMCs. All receptors derive from a woman aged 40 to 50 in good health and CMV-seropositive. The CDR3 runs from the conserved cysteine through the conserved F or W. A D gene is named only where the DNA matches it firmly. The size of a clone is reported for some rows only, either as once, few or many, or as a class for expanded clones.

D gene	V gene	clone size	J gene	CDR3 DNA	CDR3 protein
.	TRBV6-4	.	TRBJ1-2	TGTGCCAGCAGCCAGTCCGACAGCGGGTATGGCTACACCTTC	CASSQSDSGYGYTF
.	TRBV5-1	.	TRBJ2-1	TGCGCCAGCAGCTTGAGCCAGGGCTCAATCGATGAGCAGTTCTTC	CASSLSQGSIDEQFF
.	TRBV30	.	TRBJ1-5	TGTGCCTGGAGTGGGGGGACAACATATAGCAATCAGCCCCAGCATTTT	CAWSGGTTYSNQPQHF
.	TRBV7-9	.	TRBJ1-1	TGTGCCAGCAGCGCGGCCTCAACAGGGCACACTGAAGCTTTCTTT	CASSAASTGHTEAFF
.	TRBV10-3	once	TRBJ1-1	TGTGCCATCAGGGAGCGGGACATCATGAACACTGAAGCTTTCTTT	CAIRERDIMNTEAFF
TRBD2	TRBV19	.	TRBJ2-2	TGTGCCAGTAAGACTAGCGGGAATACCGGGGAGCTGTTTTTT	CASKTSGNTGELFF
TRBD2	TRBV18	.	TRBJ2-2	TGTGCCAGCTCACCATCTCCAGCGGGGGGGCCCGGGGAGCTGTTTTTT	CASSPSPAGGPGELFF
.	TRBV6-5	.	TRBJ1-1	TGTGCCAGCAGTCCAGGGTGGAACACTGAAGCTTTCTTT	CASSPGWNTEAFF
TRBD1	TRBV11-2	few	TRBJ1-4	TGTGCCAGCAGCTCGCCAAGAGCAGGGGGCGGAACTAATGAAAAACTGTTTTTT	CASSSPRAGGGTNEKLFF
TRBD1	TRBV6-6	few	TRBJ1-5	TGTGCCAGCAGGATACAGGGGGCAGAACAGCCCCAGCATTTT	CASRIQGAEQPQHF
TRBD1	TRBV6-1	.	TRBJ2-7	TGTGCCAGTAGACAGGGGGCAGGCGAGCAGTACTTC	CASRQGAGEQYF
TRBD2	TRBV7-2	.	TRBJ2-3	TGTGCCAGCAGCCCGAGGGAGGGCTATCTTACAACGCAGTATTTT	CASSPREGYLTTQYF
TRBD1	TRBV5-1	.	TRBJ2-5	TGCGCCAGCAGCTTGACGGACAGGGACTCCCCCCAGTACTTC	CASSLTDRDSPQYF
TRBD1	TRBV7-8	.	TRBJ1-2	TGTGCCAGCAGCTTAGAACAGGGGCGCAGCTATGGCTACACCTTC	CASSLEQGRSYGYTF
.	TRBV6-6	.	TRBJ1-2	TGTGCCAGCAGGCCGGGACAATCAACTAACTATGGCTACACCTTC	CASRPGQSTNYGYTF
.	TRBV6-5	.	TRBJ1-1	TGTGCCAGCAGTTACAGGTGGCAGGGGCAGAACACTGAAGCTTTCTTT	CASSYRWQGQNTEAFF
TRBD1	TRBV7-2	once	TRBJ1-5	TGTGCCAGCAGCGACGACAGGGGGGGTCAGCCCCAGCATTTT	CASSDDRGGQPQHF
TRBD1	TRBV29-1	.	TRBJ1-5	TGCAGCGAAGAGTTCACAGGGGTTCAGCCCCAGCATTTT	CSEEFTGVQPQHF
.	TRBV19	.	TRBJ1-6	TGTGCCAGTAGTCGGACAGCAGGGGCCTTTAATTCACCCCTCCACTTT	CASSRTAGAFNSPLHF
.	TRBV7-2	.	TRBJ2-3	TGTGCCAGCAGCTTAGACGGTACAGATACGCAGTATTTT	CASSLDGTDTQYF
.	TRBV19	.	TRBJ1-1	TGTGCCAGTAGTATAATGGGGCAAAACACTGAAGCTTTCTTT	CASSIMGQNTEAFF
.	TRBV5-6	.	TRBJ2-1	TGTGCCAGCAGCCCGCGCAAATCCTACAATGAGCAGTTCTTC	CASSPRKSYNEQFF
TRBD2	TRBV30	.	TRBJ2-3	TGTGCCTGGAGGGAGGGGACTAGCGACCATACGCAGTATTTT	CAWREGTSDHTQYF
TRBD2	TRBV30	.	TRBJ2-1	TGTGCCTGGGCTTCGGGACTAGCGGGAGGGAGGTTCTTC	CAWASGLAGGRFF
TRBD2	TRBV30	.	TRBJ2-1	TGTGCCTGGAAATCTCCTAGCGGCGAGCAGTTCTTC	CAWKSPSGEQFF
TRBD1	TRBV7-9	few	TRBJ1-2	TGTGCCAGCAGCTCCTTCCCGGGACAGGCCGGTGATGGCTACACCTTC	CASSSFPGQAGDGYTF
.	TRBV28	.	TRBJ1-1	TGTGCCAGCACCCTCCGGTTTGGTAACACTGAAGCTTTCTTT	CASTLRFGNTEAFF
.	TRBV5-4	.	TRBJ1-4	TGTGCCAGCAGTGTGGGTCTAGAGGGAGGTAAACTGTTTTTT	CASSVGLEGGKLFF
.	TRBV4-1	once	TRBJ1-1	TGCGCCAGCAGCCAAGCTAGCGACGGGGGTCTGATGAACACTGAAGCTTTCTTT	CASSQASDGGLMNTEAFF
TRBD2	TRBV18	.	TRBJ2-1	TGTGCCAGCTCACCACCGGGAGGGATCAGCTCCTACAATGAGCAGTTCTTC	CASSPPGGISSYNEQFF
.	TRBV19	.	TRBJ1-5	TGTGCCAGTAGTACCCTCTTAGCCGAGCAGCCCCAGCATTTT	CASSTLLAEQPQHF
TRBD1	TRBV14	.	TRBJ1-1	TGTGCCAGCAGACGACAGGGGAGGGGGACTGAAGCTTTCTTT	CASRRQGRGTEAFF
TRBD2	TRBV2	.	TRBJ2-1	TGTGCCAGCAAGCGGGAGAGCTCCTACAATGAGCAGTTCTTC	CASKRESSYNEQFF
.	TRBV6-5	few	TRBJ1-1	TGTGCCAGCAGTTTCTCCACCTCGGGGAACACTGAAGCTTTCTTT	CASSFSTSGNTEAFF
.	TRBV10-3	.	TRBJ2-7	TGTGCCACCCGGGACTTCCGGGACAGACCATCTTACGAGCAGTACTTC	CATRDFRDRPSYEQYF
.	TRBV5-1	.	TRBJ2-3	TGCGCCAGCAGCCGACGGGCGCGGGGTGACACAGATACGCAGTATTTT	CASSRRARGDTDTQYF
TRBD1	TRBV18	.	TRBJ1-2	TGTGCCAGCTCACAACGGACAGGGCAGGGTAACTATGGCTACACCTTC	CASSQRTGQGNYGYTF
TRBD1	TRBV6-5	few	TRBJ1-2	TGTGCCAGCAGACACCCGACAGGGATTAACTATGGCTACACCTTC	CASRHPTGINYGYTF